This passage covers 15 T cell receptor beta chains from one sample sequenced in a study of graft-versus-host responses after intestinal transplantation. With roughly 200,000 irradiated, violet-dye-labeled stimulator cells, roughly 200,000 CFSE-labeled responder cells were plated. Repertoires were generated with immunoSEQ multiplex PCR, while TCRdb's copy carries only in-frame clones and drops some. Of several thousand clones in the sample, 30% to 40% were seen once. This specimen was alloreactive CD8+ T cells from a mixed lymphocyte reaction culture, taken before intestinal transplant. Sample subset: CFSE-low proliferating T cells sorted from approximately 6-day pre-transplant mixed lymphocyte reaction (GvH or HvG direction). The receptors here all came from a human patient who received an intestinal transplant.

The chain links TRBV9 to TRBJ2-1, with TRBD1 as a possible D gene (5 bases). Trimming left V 4 bases short and J 7 bases short, with 15 bases between. Germline loops: CDR1 SGDLS, CDR2 YYNGEE. The CDR3 contains 14 residues. CDR3 sequence reads: CASSSDSFGNEQFF. CDR3 nucleotides: TGTGCCAGCAGCTCCGACAGTTTTGGAAATGAGCAGTTCTTC.

The gene calls are TRBV28 and TRBJ1-5; 9 bases align to TRBD1. CDR1 is MDHEN and CDR2 is SYDVKM in the germline V gene. The junction had 3 bases not matched to a gene; V was cut back by 3 bases and J by 6 bases. The CDR3 covers 14 residues. The CDR3, as DNA: TGTGCCAGCAGTTTCGGACAGGGGACTCAGCCCCAGCATTTT. It is translated as CASSFGQGTQPQHF.

The chain joins TRBV19 to TRBJ1-2; 7 nucleotides agree with TRBD1. CDR1 and CDR2 (germline): LNHDA, SQIVND (reference sequence). The CDR3 is 13 residues long. V gave up 3 bases and J gave up 4 bases; unmatched junction bases: 2. The CDR3 DNA follows: TGTGCCAGTAGTATTCAGGGGGGCTATGGCTACACCTTC. Translated, it gives CASSIQGGYGYTF.

This chain links TRBV4-2 with TRBJ1-1; D gene ambiguous. CDR1 is LGHNA, CDR2 YNFKEQ, per germline. The CDR3 is 17 amino acids. Trimming left V 6 bases short and J 3 bases short, with 23 bases between. The CDR3, as DNA: TGTGCCAGCAGTGATTCTACACGACACTCTGTCGACACTGAAGCTTTCTTT. The encoded protein is CASSDSTRHSVDTEAFF.

This chain joins TRBV7-9 and TRBJ2-1; TRBD2 aligns across 9 bases. Trimming cost V 5 bases and J 7 bases; bases outside gene matches: 3. The CDR3 contains 13 residues. CDR1 is SEHNR and CDR2 is FQNEAQ in the germline V gene (reference sequence). CDR3 region: CASSAGLANEQFF. Here the CDR3 DNA reads TGTGCCAGCAGCGCGGGACTAGCTAATGAGCAGTTCTTC. The full variable domain, its missing parts supplied by reference TRBV7-9 and TRBJ2-1, is DTGVSQNPRHKITKRGQNVTFRCDPISEHNRLYWYRQTLGQGPEFLTYFQNEAQLEKSRLLSDRFSAERPKGSFSTLEIQRTEQGDSAMYLCASSAGLANEQFFGPGTRLTVL.

This clone is medium-sized by share. This rearrangement joins TRBV6-5 to TRBJ2-1; TRBD2 might be the D (6 bases). Per germline, CDR1 MNHEY and CDR2 SVGAGI. Deletions cut 3 bases from V and 9 bases from J, with 15 bases between. CDR3 length: 14 amino acids. CDR3 residues: CASSYVAGRLEQFF. The CDR3 DNA reads as TGTGCCAGCAGTTATGTTGCGGGACGGCTTGAGCAGTTCTTC.

In this sample, this clone turned up a few times. The rearrangement joins TRBV6-5 to TRBJ2-7; D call uncertain. V shed 5 bases and J shed 0 bases, with 11 bases lying between them. In germline, CDR1 is MNHEY, CDR2 SVGAGI. The CDR3 loop spans 14 amino acids. The CDR3 DNA reads as TGTGCCAGCAGTGAAGATTTCTACTCCTACGAGCAGTACTTC. It encodes CASSEDFYSYEQYF.

This rearrangement joins TRBV13 to TRBJ2-2; 12 bases fit TRBD2. The CDR3 length is 18 residues. V was pared by 5 bases and J by 2 bases, with 9 bases of the junction left unmatched. Germline CDR1 is PRHDT and CDR2 is FYEKMQ (reference sequence). The CDR3: CASSLQTSGGQNTGELFF. The CDR3 DNA reads as TGTGCCAGCAGCCTACAGACTAGCGGGGGCCAAAACACCGGGGAGCTGTTTTTT.

As DNA, the CDR3 is TGTGCCAGCGGTGCGGAGAACACTGAAGCTTTCTTT. Translated, it gives CASGAENTEAFF. The rearrangement uses TRBV6-5 and TRBJ1-1; D uncertain. V lost 8 bases and J lost 1, with 8 bases in between. Germline lookup yields CDR1 MNHEY and CDR2 SVGAGI. The CDR3 spans 12 residues.

The V and J genes are TRBV2 and TRBJ1-2, with a weak D call TRBD1 (5 bases). V was shortened by 6 bases and J by 5 bases, with 19 bases between the two germline ends. This CDR3 spans 15 amino acids. From germline, CDR1 is SNHLY and CDR2 FYNNEI. In DNA, the CDR3 is TGTGCCAGCAGGGCAGGGTCGTACGTCTTTTATGGCTACACCTTC. Its translation is CASRAGSYVFYGYTF.

V is TRBV28 and J is TRBJ2-1; maybe TRBD2 (5 bases). Germline CDR1 MDHEN, CDR2 SYDVKM. V lost 4 bases and J 0 bases, leaving 22 bases between the germline ends. CDR3 size: 19 residues. Here the CDR3 reads CASSSPSVLASLSYNEQFF. The CDR3 bases are TGTGCCAGCAGTTCCCCCTCCGTTTTGGCTAGCCTCTCCTACAATGAGCAGTTCTTC.

This clone was counted between two and nine times. The gene calls are TRBV4-2 and TRBJ2-7; a weak D match, TRBD1 (5 bases). Trimming left V 4 bases short and J 3 bases short, with 13 bases between. CDR1 LGHNA and CDR2 YNFKEQ come from the germline V gene. This CDR3 spans 14 amino acids. The CDR3 region has the DNA TGTGCCAGCAGCCTAGGGGCAGCTAACTACGAGCAGTACTTC. This encodes CASSLGAANYEQYF.

A few counts support this clone. The chain uses TRBV30 and TRBJ1-5; maybe TRBD1 (5 bases). Trimming removed 2 bases from V and 4 bases from J, with 12 bases in between. This CDR3 spans 14 amino acids. CDR1 is GTSNPN, CDR2 SVGIG, per germline (reference sequence). In DNA form, the CDR3 reads TGTGCCTGGAGTCTACACAGGTTTAATCAGCCCCAGCATTTT. It translates to CAWSLHRFNQPQHF.

This clone was observed a few times. The chain combines TRBV10-2 with TRBJ2-5; 15 nucleotides match TRBD2. The germline gives CDR1 WSHSY, CDR2 SAAADI. V lost 6 bases and J lost 5; bases outside the gene matches: 10. The CDR3 contains 17 residues. The CDR3 bases are TGCGCCAGCAGCCCGGGACTAGCGGGGGGTTTGGATGAGACCCAGTACTTC. Translation: CASSPGLAGGLDETQYF.

This chain uses TRBV6-5 with TRBJ1-2; no definite D call. V was pared by 2 bases and J by 4 bases, with 8 bases between. CDR3 size: 13 residues. Germline V gives CDR1 MNHEY, CDR2 SVGAGI. In DNA form, the CDR3 reads TGTGCCAGCAGTTACCCTGCAGTCTATGGCTACACCTTC. This encodes CASSYPAVYGYTF.